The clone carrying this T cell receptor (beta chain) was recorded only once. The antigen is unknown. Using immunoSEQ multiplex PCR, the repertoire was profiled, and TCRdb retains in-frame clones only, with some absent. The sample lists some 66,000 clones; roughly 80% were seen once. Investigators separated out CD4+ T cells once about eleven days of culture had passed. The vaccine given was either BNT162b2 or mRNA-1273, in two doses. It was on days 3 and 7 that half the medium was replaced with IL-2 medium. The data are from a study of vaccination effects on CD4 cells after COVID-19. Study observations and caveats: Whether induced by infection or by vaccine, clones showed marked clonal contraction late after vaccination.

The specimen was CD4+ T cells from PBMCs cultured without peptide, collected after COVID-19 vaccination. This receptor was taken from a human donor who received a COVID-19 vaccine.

CDR3 in amino acids: CASSLRTGYTDTQYF. The CDR3 DNA reads as TGTGCCAGCAGTTTGAGGACAGGGTACACAGATACGCAGTATTTT. The rearrangement joins TRBV28 to TRBJ2-3; 8 bases map to TRBD1. CDR3 size: 15 residues. Germline values: CDR1 MDHEN, CDR2 SYDVKM. The V and J ends lost 3 bases and 2 bases, in that order; junction bases with no gene match: 4.